Presented here are 15 T cell receptor beta chains from one specimen sequenced in a study of blood T cell repertoires in COVID-19. Sequencing used immunoSEQ multiplex PCR; TCRdb keeps in-frame clones, though not all of them. The sample records roughly 380,000 clones, 81% being singletons. Sequences were obtained from peripheral blood. The receptors originated from a human donor with acute or convalescent COVID-19. The donor label of this sample is uncertain.

V usage is TRBV11-2 and J usage is TRBJ2-2; D is ambiguous. The ends were cut back, 0 bases at V and 5 bases at J, with 7 bases in the middle. Germline loops: CDR1 SGHAT, CDR2 FQNNGV. This CDR3 comprises 14 residues. CDR3 amino acids: CASSLEVATGELFF. For the CDR3, the DNA is TGTGCCAGCAGCTTAGAGGTAGCAACCGGGGAGCTGTTTTTT.

V gene TRBV20-1 combines with J gene TRBJ2-2, with 11 bases identical to TRBD1. There are 14 residues in the CDR3. CDR1 is DFQATT and CDR2 is SNEGSKA in the germline V gene (reference sequence). V lost 3 bases, J lost 5 bases, and 2 bases stayed unmatched. The CDR3 nucleotides are TGCAGTGCTAGTGGGGACAGGGGGACCGGGGAGCTGTTTTTT. Translating it yields CSASGDRGTGELFF.

J is TRBJ2-7 and V is TRBV18; D is perhaps TRBD2 (7 bases). Germline loops: CDR1 KGHSH, CDR2 LQKENI. V gave up 3 bases and J gave up 4 bases, with 19 bases separating them. The CDR3 runs to 16 residues. The CDR3 protein is CASSPISGTGAYEQYF. The CDR3 nucleotides read TGTGCCAGCTCACCGATCAGCGGGACGGGGGCGTACGAGCAGTACTTC.

The chain has TRBV10-3 and TRBJ1-2; 9 positions agree with TRBD1. V trimming: 8 bases; J trimming: 6 bases; junction bases outside the gene matches: 10. Looked up from germline, CDR1 is ENHRY and CDR2 is SYGVKD. CDR3 length: 14 residues. CDR3 nucleotides: TGTGCCATCGCCGACAGGGGGATAGATAATGGCTACACCTTC. As protein: CAIADRGIDNGYTF.

Of note for this clone: This same CDR3 is encoded by further DNA sequences in the sample. This chain connects TRBV7-9 to TRBJ1-1; D is perhaps TRBD1 (5 bases). Trimming removed 0 bases from V and 3 bases from J, with 11 bases in between. Germline V gene data show CDR1 as SEHNR and CDR2 as FQNEAQ (reference sequence). This CDR3 comprises 15 residues. CDR3 in amino acids: CASSLAQGGDTEAFF. CDR3 nucleotides: TGTGCCAGCAGCTTAGCGCAGGGAGGCGACACTGAAGCTTTCTTT.

The gene calls are TRBV3-1 (or the pseudogene TRBV3-2) and TRBJ1-2; tentative D call: TRBD1 (6 bases). CDR3 size: 13 residues. Germline V gives CDR1 LGHDT, CDR2 YNNKEL (reference sequence). The V end lost 6 bases, the J end lost 7 bases, and 15 bases lay between the germline ends. In nucleotides, the CDR3 is TGTGCCAGCAGGCTTACAGGGTTTTCTGGCTACACCTTC. Its protein is CASRLTGFSGYTF.

The chain is built from TRBV5-4 and TRBJ2-3; 8 bases are a match to TRBD1. Germline CDR1 is SGHNT and CDR2 is YYREEE (reference sequence). The CDR3 is made up of 18 amino acids. Trimming at V came to 0 bases and at J to 0 bases, leaving 9 bases not matched to a gene. The CDR3 DNA follows: TGTGCCAGCAGCTTGGCCTTTGGGCAGGGGGCAAGCACAGATACGCAGTATTTT. Its translation: CASSLAFGQGASTDTQYF.

V is TRBV5-1 and J is TRBJ2-7, with 7 bases matching TRBD1. The CDR3 spans 13 residues. Germline V gene lookup returns CDR1 SGHRS and CDR2 YFSETQ. V lost 4 bases to trimming and J lost 6 bases; unmatched junction nucleotides: 7. This CDR3 reads CASSPPGQAEQYF. CDR3 bases: TGCGCCAGCAGCCCGCCAGGACAGGCCGAGCAGTACTTC.

The J gene is TRBJ1-2, the V gene TRBV7-2; TRBD1 might be the D (6 bases). This CDR3 has 16 residues. Deletions cut 3 bases from V and 1 base from J, with 15 bases between. Germline CDR1 SGHTA, CDR2 FQGNSA. The CDR3 DNA is TGTGCCAGCAGCTTTGCCTCCACAGGGTTTAACTATGGCTACACCTTC. It yields the protein CASSFASTGFNYGYTF.

V gene TRBV29-1 combines with J gene TRBJ1-2; D perhaps matches TRBD1 (5 bases). V lost 6 bases and J 4 bases, leaving 15 bases between the germline ends. The CDR3 covers 13 residues. Germline V CDR1 and CDR2: SQVTM, ANQGSEA. The CDR3 DNA reads TGCAGCGTCACCGGAGGGGTAGGCTATGGCTACACCTTC. Translation: CSVTGGVGYGYTF.

The gene calls are TRBV6-1 and TRBJ2-3, with D perhaps TRBD1 (5 bases). CDR1 and CDR2 (germline): MNHNS, SASEGT. V was pared by 3 bases and J by 4 bases, with 14 bases between. The CDR3 is 15 amino acids. CDR3 sequence (DNA): TGTGCCAGCAGTGAGACTTTGGCAGGGTCAGATACGCAGTATTTT. It specifies CASSETLAGSDTQYF.

V usage is TRBV18 and J usage is TRBJ2-1, with 10 nucleotides matching TRBD2. The V gene's germline CDR1 is KGHSH and CDR2 LQKENI. There are 17 residues in the CDR3. V shed 6 bases, J shed 1 base, and the junction held 9 bases outside the gene matches. The DNA for the CDR3 is TGTGCCAGCTCCTCCCTTTCTAGCGGGGGTTCCTACAATGAGCAGTTCTTC. This codes for CASSSLSSGGSYNEQFF.

The chain links TRBV19 to TRBJ2-7; D possibly corresponds to TRBD1 (6 bases). The V end lost 7 bases, the J end lost 7 bases, and 23 bases lay between the germline ends. The CDR3 is 15 residues long. Germline values: CDR1 LNHDA, CDR2 SQIVND (reference sequence). In nucleotides, the CDR3 is TGTGCCAGTAAACAGGGCCTACGGGCGAGAGGAGAGCAGTACTTC. The encoded protein is CASKQGLRARGEQYF.

This clone occurred a few times. The rearrangement joins TRBV2 to TRBJ2-1; D uncertain. V was clipped by 5 bases and J by 0 bases, with 8 bases between them. Germline CDR1 reads SNHLY; CDR2 reads FYNNEI. The CDR3 covers 14 residues. CDR3 bases: TGTGCCAGCAGTCGACAAGGCTCCTACAATGAGCAGTTCTTC. Translating gives CASSRQGSYNEQFF.

The CDR3 reads CATSLQGMNTEAFF. For the CDR3, the DNA is TGTGCCACCAGCTTACAGGGGATGAACACTGAAGCTTTCTTT. The V gene is TRBV15, the J gene TRBJ1-1, with 7 bases that match TRBD1. V shed 5 bases, J shed 0 bases, and the junction held 3 bases outside the gene matches. Germline V CDR1 and CDR2: LNHNV, YYDKDF (reference sequence). The CDR3 is made up of 14 amino acids.